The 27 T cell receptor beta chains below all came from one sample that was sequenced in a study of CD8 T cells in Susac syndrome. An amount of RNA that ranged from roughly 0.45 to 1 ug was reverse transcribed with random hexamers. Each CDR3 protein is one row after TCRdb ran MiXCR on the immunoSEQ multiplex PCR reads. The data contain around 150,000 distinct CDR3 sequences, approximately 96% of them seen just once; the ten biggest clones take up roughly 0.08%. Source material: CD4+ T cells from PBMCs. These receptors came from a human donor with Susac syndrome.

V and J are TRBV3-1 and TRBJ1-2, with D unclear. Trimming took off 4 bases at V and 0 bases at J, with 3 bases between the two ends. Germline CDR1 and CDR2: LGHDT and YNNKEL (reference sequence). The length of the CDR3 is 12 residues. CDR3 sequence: CASSPSNYGYTF. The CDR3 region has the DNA TGTGCCAGCAGCCCCTCTAACTATGGCTACACCTTC.

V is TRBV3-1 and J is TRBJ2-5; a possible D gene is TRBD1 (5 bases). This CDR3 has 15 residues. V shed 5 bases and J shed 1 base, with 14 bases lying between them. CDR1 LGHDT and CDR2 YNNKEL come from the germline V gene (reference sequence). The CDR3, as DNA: TGTGCCAGCAGCGCCAATCAGGGATCCCAAGAGACCCAGTACTTC. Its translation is CASSANQGSQETQYF.

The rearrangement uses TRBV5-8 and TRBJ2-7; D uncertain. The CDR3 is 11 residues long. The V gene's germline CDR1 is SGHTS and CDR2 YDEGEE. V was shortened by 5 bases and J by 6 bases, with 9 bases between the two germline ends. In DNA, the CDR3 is TGTGCCAGCAGGGGGTCCCTCGAGCAGTACTTC. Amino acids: CASRGSLEQYF.

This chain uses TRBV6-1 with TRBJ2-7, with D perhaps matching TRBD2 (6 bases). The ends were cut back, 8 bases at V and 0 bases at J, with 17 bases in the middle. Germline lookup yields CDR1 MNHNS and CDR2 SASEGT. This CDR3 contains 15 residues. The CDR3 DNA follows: TGTGCCAGCCAGCTTACGTCGGGGGACTCCTACGAGCAGTACTTC. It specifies CASQLTSGDSYEQYF.

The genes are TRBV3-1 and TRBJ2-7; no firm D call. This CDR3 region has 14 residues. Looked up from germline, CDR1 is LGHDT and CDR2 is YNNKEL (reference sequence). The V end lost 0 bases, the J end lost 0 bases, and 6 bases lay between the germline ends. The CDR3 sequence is CASSQEPHSYEQYF. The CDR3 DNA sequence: TGTGCCAGCAGCCAAGAGCCCCACTCCTACGAGCAGTACTTC.

CDR3 bases: TGTGCCAGCACCTCCCAGGGGAGGGTTCGGTCACCCCTCCACTTT. Protein: CASTSQGRVRSPLHF. This sequence joins TRBV12-3 or TRBV12-4 and TRBJ1-6; maybe TRBD1 (6 bases). V was clipped by 7 bases and J by 10 bases, with 20 bases between them. This CDR3 has 15 amino acids.

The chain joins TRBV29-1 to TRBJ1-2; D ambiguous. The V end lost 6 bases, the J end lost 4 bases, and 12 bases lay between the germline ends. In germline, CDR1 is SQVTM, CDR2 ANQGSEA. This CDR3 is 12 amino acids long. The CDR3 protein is CSVLGPPYGYTF. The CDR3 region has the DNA TGCAGCGTGCTTGGCCCTCCCTATGGCTACACCTTC.

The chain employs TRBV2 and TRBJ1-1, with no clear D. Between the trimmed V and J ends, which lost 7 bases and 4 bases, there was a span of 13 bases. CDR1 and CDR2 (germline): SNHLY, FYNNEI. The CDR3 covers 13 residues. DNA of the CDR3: TGTGCCAGCACAGCCCAATCGGCCACTGAAGCTTTCTTT. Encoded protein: CASTAQSATEAFF.

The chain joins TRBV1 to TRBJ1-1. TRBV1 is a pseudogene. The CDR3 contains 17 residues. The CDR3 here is CTSSQEDGRGRNTEAFF. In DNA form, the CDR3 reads TGCACCAGCAGCCAAGAGGACGGGAGGGGTCGGAACACTGAAGCTTTCTTT.

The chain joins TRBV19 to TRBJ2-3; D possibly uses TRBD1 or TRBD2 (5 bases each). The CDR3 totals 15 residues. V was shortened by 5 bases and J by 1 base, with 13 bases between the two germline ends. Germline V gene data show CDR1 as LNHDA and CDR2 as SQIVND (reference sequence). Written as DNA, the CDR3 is TGTGCCAGTAGTCCCCAGCAGGGACGCACAGATACGCAGTATTTT. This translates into CASSPQQGRTDTQYF.

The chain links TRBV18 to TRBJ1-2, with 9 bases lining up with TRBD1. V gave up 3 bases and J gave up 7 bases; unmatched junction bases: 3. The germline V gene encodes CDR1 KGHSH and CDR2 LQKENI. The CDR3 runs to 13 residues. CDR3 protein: CASSPGQGTGYTF. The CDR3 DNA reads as TGTGCCAGCTCACCGGGACAGGGAACTGGCTACACCTTC.

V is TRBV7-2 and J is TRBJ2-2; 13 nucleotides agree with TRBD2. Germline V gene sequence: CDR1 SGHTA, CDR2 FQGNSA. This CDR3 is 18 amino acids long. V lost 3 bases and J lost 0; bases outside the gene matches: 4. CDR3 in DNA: TGTGCCAGCAGCTTCACCGGGACTAGCGGGGCGAACACCGGGGAGCTGTTTTTT. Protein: CASSFTGTSGANTGELFF.

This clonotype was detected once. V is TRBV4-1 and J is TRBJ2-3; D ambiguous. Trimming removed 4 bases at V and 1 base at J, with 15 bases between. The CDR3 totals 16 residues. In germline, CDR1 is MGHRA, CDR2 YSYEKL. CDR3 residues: CASSLERLMGTDTQYF. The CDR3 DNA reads TGCGCCAGCAGCCTCGAGCGATTAATGGGCACAGATACGCAGTATTTT.

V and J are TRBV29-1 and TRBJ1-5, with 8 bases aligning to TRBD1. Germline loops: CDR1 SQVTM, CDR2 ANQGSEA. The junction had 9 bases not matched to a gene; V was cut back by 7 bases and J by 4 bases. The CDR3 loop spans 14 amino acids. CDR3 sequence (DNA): TGCAGCGCTCGGACAGGGCCAGGGAATCAGCCCCAGCATTTT. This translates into CSARTGPGNQPQHF.

The CDR3 coding sequence is TGTGCCAGCAGCGGCCGGGACAGGGTGCGTAATGAGCAGTTCTTC. This sequence encodes CASSGRDRVRNEQFF. The gene calls are TRBV5-4 and TRBJ2-1, with 9 positions matching TRBD1. Germline V gene sequence: CDR1 SGHNT, CDR2 YYREEE (reference sequence). The CDR3 consists of 15 residues. The V gene end was trimmed by 4 bases and the J gene end by 7 bases; junction bases not matched to a gene: 9.

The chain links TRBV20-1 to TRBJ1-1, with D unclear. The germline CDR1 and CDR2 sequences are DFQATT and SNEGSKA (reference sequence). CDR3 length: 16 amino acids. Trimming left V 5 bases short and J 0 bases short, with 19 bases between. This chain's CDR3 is CSAPGKGRLMNTEAFF. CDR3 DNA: TGCAGTGCTCCAGGAAAGGGCAGACTTATGAACACTGAAGCTTTCTTT.

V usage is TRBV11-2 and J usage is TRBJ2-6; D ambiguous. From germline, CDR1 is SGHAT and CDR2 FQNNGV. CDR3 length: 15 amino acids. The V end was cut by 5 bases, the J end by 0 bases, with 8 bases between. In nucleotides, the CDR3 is TGTGCCAGCAGCCAAACCAACTCTGGGGCCAACGTCCTGACTTTC. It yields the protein CASSQTNSGANVLTF.

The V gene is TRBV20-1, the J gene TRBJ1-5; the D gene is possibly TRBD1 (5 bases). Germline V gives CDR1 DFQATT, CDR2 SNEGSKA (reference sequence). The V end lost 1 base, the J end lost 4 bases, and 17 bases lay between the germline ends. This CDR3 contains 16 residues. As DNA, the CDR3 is TGCAGTGCTAGAGGAGGTCGGGGCAAGAGTAATCAGCCCCAGCATTTT. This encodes CSARGGRGKSNQPQHF.

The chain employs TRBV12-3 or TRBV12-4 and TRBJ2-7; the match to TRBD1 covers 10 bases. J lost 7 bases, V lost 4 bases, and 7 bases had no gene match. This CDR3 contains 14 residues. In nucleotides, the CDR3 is TGTGCCAGCAGTTGGGACAGGGGAAGTAGGGAGCAGTACTTC. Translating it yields CASSWDRGSREQYF.

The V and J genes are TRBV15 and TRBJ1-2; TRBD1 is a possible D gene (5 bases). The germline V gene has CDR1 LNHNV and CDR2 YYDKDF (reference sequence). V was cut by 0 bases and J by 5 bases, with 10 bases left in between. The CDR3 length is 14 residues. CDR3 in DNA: TGTGCCACCAGCAGAGATGGGGGTAGATATGGCTACACCTTC. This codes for CATSRDGGRYGYTF.

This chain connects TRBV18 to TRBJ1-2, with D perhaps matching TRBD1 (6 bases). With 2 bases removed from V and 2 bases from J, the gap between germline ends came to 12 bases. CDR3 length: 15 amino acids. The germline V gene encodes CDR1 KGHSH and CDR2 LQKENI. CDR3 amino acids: CASSPAQGLNYGYTF. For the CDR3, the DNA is TGTGCCAGCTCACCAGCACAGGGCCTCAACTATGGCTACACCTTC.

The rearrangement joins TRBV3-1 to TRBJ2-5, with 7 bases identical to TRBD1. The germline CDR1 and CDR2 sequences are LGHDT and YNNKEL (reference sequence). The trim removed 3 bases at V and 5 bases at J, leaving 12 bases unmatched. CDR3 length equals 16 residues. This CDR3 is CASSQKIQGVEETQYF. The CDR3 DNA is TGTGCCAGCAGCCAGAAGATCCAGGGGGTGGAGGAGACCCAGTACTTC.

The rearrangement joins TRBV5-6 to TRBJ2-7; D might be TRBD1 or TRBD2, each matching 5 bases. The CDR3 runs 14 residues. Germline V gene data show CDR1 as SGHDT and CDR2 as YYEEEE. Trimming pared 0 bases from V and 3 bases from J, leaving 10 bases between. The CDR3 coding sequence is TGTGCCAGCAGCTTGGTGGGACGGGGCTACGAGCAGTACTTC. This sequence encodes CASSLVGRGYEQYF.

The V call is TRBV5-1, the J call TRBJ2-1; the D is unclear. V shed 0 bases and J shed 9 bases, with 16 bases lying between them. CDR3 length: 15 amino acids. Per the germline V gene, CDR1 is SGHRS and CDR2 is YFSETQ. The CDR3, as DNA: TGCGCCAGCAGCTTGGCGTCTAGTGTTTACGGTGAGCAGTTCTTC. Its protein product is CASSLASSVYGEQFF.

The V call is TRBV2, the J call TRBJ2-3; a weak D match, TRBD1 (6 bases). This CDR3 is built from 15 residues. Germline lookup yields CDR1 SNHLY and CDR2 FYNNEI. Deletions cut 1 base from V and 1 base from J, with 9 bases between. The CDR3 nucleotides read TGTGCCAGCAGTGAAGGGACAGTGGGCACAGATACGCAGTATTTT. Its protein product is CASSEGTVGTDTQYF. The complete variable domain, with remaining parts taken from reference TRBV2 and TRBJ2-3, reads EPEVTQTPSHQVTQMGQEVILRCVPISNHLYFYWYRQILGQKVEFLVSFYNNEISEKSEIFDDQFSVERPDGSNFTLKIRSTKLEDSAMYFCASSEGTVGTDTQYFGPGTRLTVL.

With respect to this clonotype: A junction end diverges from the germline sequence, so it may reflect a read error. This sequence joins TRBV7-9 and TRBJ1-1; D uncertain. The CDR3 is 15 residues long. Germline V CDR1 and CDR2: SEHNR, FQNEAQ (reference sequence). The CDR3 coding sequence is TGTGCCAGCAGCTTATTAGTGGGGATGAACACTGAAGTTTTCTTT. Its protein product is CASSLLVGMNTEVFF.

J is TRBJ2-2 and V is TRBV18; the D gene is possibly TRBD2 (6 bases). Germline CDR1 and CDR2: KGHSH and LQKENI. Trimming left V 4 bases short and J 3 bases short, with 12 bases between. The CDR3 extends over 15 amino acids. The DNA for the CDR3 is TGTGCCAGCTCACTCAAAGGGGACTACACCGGGGAGCTGTTTTTT. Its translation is CASSLKGDYTGELFF.